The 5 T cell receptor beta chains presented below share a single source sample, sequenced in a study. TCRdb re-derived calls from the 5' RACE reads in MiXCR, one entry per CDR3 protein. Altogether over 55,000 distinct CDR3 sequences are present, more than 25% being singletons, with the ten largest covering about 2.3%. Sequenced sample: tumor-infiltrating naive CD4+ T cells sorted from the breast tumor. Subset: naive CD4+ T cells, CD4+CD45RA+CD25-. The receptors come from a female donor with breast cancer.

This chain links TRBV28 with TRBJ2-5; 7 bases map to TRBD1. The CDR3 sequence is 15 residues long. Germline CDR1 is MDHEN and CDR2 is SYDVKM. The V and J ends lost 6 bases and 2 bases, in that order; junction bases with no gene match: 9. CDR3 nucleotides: TGTGCCAGCAGCTACCTGACAGGGAATCAAGAGACCCAGTACTTC. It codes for CASSYLTGNQETQYF.

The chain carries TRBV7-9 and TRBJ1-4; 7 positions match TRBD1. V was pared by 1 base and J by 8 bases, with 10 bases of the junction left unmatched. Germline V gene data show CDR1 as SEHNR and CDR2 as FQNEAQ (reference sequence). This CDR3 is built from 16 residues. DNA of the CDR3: TGTGCCAGCAGCTTAGTCAAGACAGGGTCGGTGGAAAAACTGTTTTTT. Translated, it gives CASSLVKTGSVEKLFF.

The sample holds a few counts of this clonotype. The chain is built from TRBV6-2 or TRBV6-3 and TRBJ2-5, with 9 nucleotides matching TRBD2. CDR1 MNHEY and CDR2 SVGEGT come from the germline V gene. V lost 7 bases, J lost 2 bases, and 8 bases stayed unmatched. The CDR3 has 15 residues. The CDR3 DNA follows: TGTGCCAGCACGACGACTAGCGGCCAGCAAGAGACCCAGTACTTC. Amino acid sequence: CASTTTSGQQETQYF.

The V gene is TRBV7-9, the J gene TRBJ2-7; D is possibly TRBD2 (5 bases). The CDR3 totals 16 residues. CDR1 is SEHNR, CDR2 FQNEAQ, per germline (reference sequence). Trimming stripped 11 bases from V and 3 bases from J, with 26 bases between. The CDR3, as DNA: TGTGCCTGCGGCTTAGCGCTATCCGGATCTTACTACGAGCAGTACTTC. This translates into CACGLALSGSYYEQYF.

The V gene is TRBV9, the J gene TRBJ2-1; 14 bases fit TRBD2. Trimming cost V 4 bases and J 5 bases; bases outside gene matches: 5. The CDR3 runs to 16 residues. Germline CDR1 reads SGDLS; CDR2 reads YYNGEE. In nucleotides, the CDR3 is TGTGCCAGCAGCACAGAGGGACTAGCGGGAGACAATGAGCAGTTCTTC. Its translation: CASSTEGLAGDNEQFF.